A single sample is the source of the 10 T cell receptor beta chains below, sequenced in a study of blood T cell repertoires in COVID-19. Measured with immunoSEQ multiplex PCR; TCRdb has only the in-frame clones, and not every one. The sample lists about 310,000 clones; 90% were seen once. Sequencing used peripheral blood. These receptors all come from a woman between 25 and 40 years old with COVID-19, enrolled during active disease.

The J gene is TRBJ1-3, the V gene TRBV2; D gene unclear. The germline V and J ends were trimmed by 1 base and 0 bases, with 10 bases remaining between them. CDR3 length: 16 amino acids. Per the germline V gene, CDR1 is SNHLY and CDR2 is FYNNEI. CDR3 nucleotide sequence: TGTGCCAGCAGTGAAGTAGGCAGGAACTCTGGAAACACCATATATTTT. It encodes CASSEVGRNSGNTIYF. Drawing the rest from reference TRBV2 and TRBJ1-3, the complete variable domain is EPEVTQTPSHQVTQMGQEVILRCVPISNHLYFYWYRQILGQKVEFLVSFYNNEISEKSEIFDDQFSVERPDGSNFTLKIRSTKLEDSAMYFCASSEVGRNSGNTIYFGEGSWLTVV.

The CDR3 nucleotides are TGTGCCTGGAGTGTATTCCTCGGGACAGAGCAGTTCTTC. Protein sequence: CAWSVFLGTEQFF. The V gene is TRBV30, the J gene TRBJ2-1; possible D gene TRBD1, 6 bases. There are 13 residues in the CDR3. V was clipped by 0 bases and J by 10 bases, with 13 bases between them. The V gene's germline CDR1 is GTSNPN and CDR2 SVGIG (reference sequence).

The chain carries TRBV7-3 and TRBJ2-7; 9 bases align to TRBD1. After removal of 5 bases from V and 3 bases from J, the junction contained 5 bases not matched to a gene. This CDR3 is 14 amino acids long. The germline V gene has CDR1 SGHTA and CDR2 FQGTGA. CDR3 in amino acids: CASSTRDRDYEQYF. The CDR3 DNA follows: TGTGCCAGCAGCACGCGGGACAGGGACTACGAGCAGTACTTC.

V usage is TRBV5-6 and J usage is TRBJ1-1, with D possibly matching TRBD1 (5 bases). The CDR3 runs 15 residues. The V end was cut by 0 bases, the J end by 4 bases, with 13 bases between. Germline V CDR1 and CDR2: SGHDT, YYEEEE. The CDR3 here is CASSLVKGSVTEAFF. In nucleotides, the CDR3 is TGTGCCAGCAGCTTGGTAAAGGGGTCGGTCACTGAAGCTTTCTTT. Drawing the rest from reference TRBV5-6 and TRBJ1-1, the complete variable domain is DAGVTQSPTHLIKTRGQQVTLRCSPKSGHDTVSWYQQALGQGPQFIFQYYEEEERQRGNFPDRFSGHQFPNYSSELNVNALLLGDSALYLCASSLVKGSVTEAFFGQGTRLTVV.

Turning to this clone: This sample includes further DNA sequences coding for the same CDR3. This rearrangement joins TRBV7-9 to TRBJ1-1, with D unclear. This CDR3 has 13 amino acids. V lost 2 bases and J lost 1, with 5 bases in between. CDR1 SEHNR and CDR2 FQNEAQ come from the germline V gene (reference sequence). This CDR3 reads CASSLTANTEAFF. CDR3 sequence (DNA): TGTGCCAGCAGCTTAACTGCGAACACTGAAGCTTTCTTT.

The chain employs TRBV19 and TRBJ2-2; TRBD2 matches at 7 bases. The CDR3 length is 16 residues. Per the germline V gene, CDR1 is LNHDA and CDR2 is SQIVND (reference sequence). V lost 4 bases to trimming and J lost 4 bases; unmatched junction nucleotides: 9. CDR3 sequence reads: CASSSGAGVGTGELFF. The CDR3 nucleotides read TGTGCCAGTAGTAGCGGGGCGGGAGTGGGCACCGGGGAGCTGTTTTTT.

The chain couples TRBV29-1 to TRBJ2-2, with D tentatively TRBD1 (6 bases). V was trimmed by 6 bases and J by 3 bases, leaving 11 bases between them. The CDR3 consists of 13 residues. Germline CDR1 reads SQVTM; CDR2 reads ANQGSEA. The CDR3 sequence: CSVSAGDTGELFF. DNA for the CDR3: TGCAGCGTCTCGGCAGGGGACACCGGGGAGCTGTTTTTT.

A single count supports this clone. The sample has other DNA sequences that encode this CDR3 too. V is TRBV6-5 and J is TRBJ2-7, with TRBD1 matching 11 bases. J lost 3 bases, V lost 6 bases, and 1 base had no gene match. Germline lookup yields CDR1 MNHEY and CDR2 SVGAGI. This CDR3 comprises 13 residues. CDR3 in DNA: TGTGCCAGCAGAGGGACAGGGGGCTACGAGCAGTACTTC. Translated: CASRGTGGYEQYF.

The chain employs TRBV5-8 and TRBJ2-3; a possible D gene is TRBD2 (5 bases). The CDR3 is made up of 14 amino acids. CDR1 and CDR2 (germline): SGHTS, YDEGEE. V was pared by 2 bases and J by 6 bases, with 13 bases between. The CDR3 DNA is TGTGCCAGCAGCTTATCTAGCCAGATGGATACGCAGTATTTT. Amino acid sequence: CASSLSSQMDTQYF.

The chain has TRBV2 and TRBJ1-5; a possible D gene is TRBD1 (6 bases). Per germline, CDR1 SNHLY and CDR2 FYNNEI. V was cut by 5 bases and J by 7 bases, with 12 bases left in between. The CDR3 has 13 residues. The CDR3 protein is CASSPTGSQPQHF. Here the CDR3 DNA reads TGTGCCAGCAGTCCCACAGGGAGCCAGCCCCAGCATTTT.